This T cell receptor (beta chain) was recovered during a study of T cell responses to AZD1222 COVID-19 vaccine. The J segment lost 6 bases and the V segment lost 4 bases, leaving 11 bases of the junction unmatched. CDR1 is PRHDT, CDR2 FYEKMQ, per germline (reference sequence). The CDR3 length is 16 residues. A note on this clone: What it binds is unknown.

Findings and limits, study-wide: Baseline seropositivity occurred in only a handful of AZD1222 recipients.

TCRdb keeps only in-frame clones here, not all; method: immunoSEQ multiplex PCR. This table has some 120,000 clones, around 85% appearing once. Material: peripheral blood, obtained on day 0 of AZD1222 vaccination. This TCR derives from an adult in good health. The chain has TRBV13 and TRBJ2-7; 11 nucleotides agree with TRBD2. CDR3 sequence reads: CASSSRSGRALSEQYF. The CDR3 nucleotides read TGTGCCAGCAGCTCCCGTAGCGGGAGGGCCCTCTCCGAGCAGTACTTC.